The T cell receptor beta chain under discussion was sequenced for a study of shared T cell receptors in the human thymus listed by TCRdb under 2021. Looking at the study overall: The study investigated the way shared, self-reactive T-cell receptor alpha chains are produced in the human thymus.

To note about this clone: Its antigen remains unidentified. Per-base qualities were not stored, and no clone one base away is much larger.

V is shortened by 4 bases, J by 2 bases, and the region joining them spans 13 bases. Taken from the germline V gene, the CDR1 and CDR2 loops are SGDLS and YYNGEE. The CDR3 contains 14 residues, cysteine and phenylalanine counted. The entry retains the CDR3 DNA only, 42 bases that are in frame from base 1. Receptors were amplified or captured by the immunoSEQ multiplex PCR assay. This immuneACCESS table, as held by TCRdb, lists in-frame sequences with V and J called but not all clones. Of the missing ones, under half trace to an unresolved V gene in checked studies; the others have no known cause. The sample data list hundreds of thousands of clones, and more than 70% of these were observed just once. The top ten constitute approximately 0.0097% of the sample. These data also formed part of another study, on human thymus T cells. Per the second study: Immunologically healthy infants undergoing open corrective cardiac surgery for congenital heart defects in Finland were used as donors. Thymus tissue was collected as surgical resects that were removed during corrective cardiac surgery. Both the thymic and the peripheral blood repertoires appeared to show biased V and J gene segment usage. The related research reported highly overlapping thymic TCR repertoires among unrelated individuals. The study described the TCR alpha and beta repertoires in under 10 infant thymus samples and a few matching peripheral blood samples. The cohort included about 6 male and two female infants, with donor ages spanning 7 to 244 days. Thymocytes were mechanically released from the tissue and were stored as pellets of roughly 9-31 million cells at -70 degrees C. A QIAsymphony instrument was used to extract genomic DNA from the frozen cell pellets. Using the immunoSEQ multiplex PCR assay, the TCRB and TCRAD loci were amplified from a standardized quantity of quality-controlled genomic DNA. The amplicons spanned the V(D)J region and were long enough to cover the CDR3 and allow V and J genes to be identified. The amplicons were sequenced on an Illumina platform via the commercial immunoSEQ service. Primer bias and sequencing errors were corrected using previously described methods, and TCRAD and TCRB definitions followed the IMGT database. Repertoires were analysed with immunoSEQ Analyzer 3.0 and VDJTools, covering basic statistics, V/J segment usage, diversity estimates, rarefaction and pairwise overlap. Chao1, ChaoE, Efron-Thisted, Shannon and inverse Simpson indices were used to estimate diversity, which was also estimated on datasets down-sampled to the smallest sample. Repertoire overlap was assessed by strict matching of CDR3 nucleotide sequence, V gene and J gene, and clustering was done by Jaccard-based multidimensional scaling. Thymus samples yielded on average approximately 840,000 unique TCRB clonotypes, compared with roughly 76,000 from blood samples.

Here the chain combines TRBV9 and TRBJ2-7; the D gene lacks a confident call. The sequence was collected from a boy in the first two years of life with a congenital heart defect. Donor details come from another sample of the same person, matched by shared clones. Sequencing was performed on thymocytes. The DNA sequence is as follows: TGTGCCAGCAGCCCCCGGGTCGTTCCCTACGAGCAGTACTTC. It is translated as CASSPRVVPYEQYF.